A single sample gave rise to the 27 T cell receptor beta chains below, sequenced in a study of T cells in women clearing cervical HPV infection. The repertoire was sequenced with immunoSEQ multiplex PCR; TCRdb's copy has only in-frame clones and lacks some. With more than 20,000 clones in the sample, the ten largest clones hold around 5%. Sequenced: blood buffy coat. The origin of the receptors is a woman aged 18 to 69 with a cervical HPV16 infection that either progressed to CIN3+ or cleared (not recorded which).

Regarding this clone: The observed sequence ends 3 residues before the CDR3 terminus, with the missing tail filled in from the germline J gene. The chain recombines TRBV19 with TRBJ2-1; 8 positions agree with TRBD2. Germline-derived CDR1 and CDR2 are LNHDA and SQIVND (reference sequence). V gave up 3 bases and J gave up 8 bases; unmatched junction bases: 9. CDR3 size: 15 residues. CDR3 protein: CASSMGLERRYEQFF. The sequenced part of the CDR3 DNA is TGTGCCAGTAGTATGGGACTAGAACGGAGGTATGAG. Based on the CDR3 plus reference TRBV19 and TRBJ2-1, the full variable domain is DGGITQSPKYLFRKEGQNVTLSCEQNLNHDAMYWYRQDPGQGLRLIYYSQIVNDFQKGDIAEGYSVSREKKESFPLTVTSAQKNPTAFYLCASSMGLERRYEQFFGPGTRLTVL.

Points on this clone: The read is 3 residues too short to cover the CDR3 end, so that end is filled in from the germline J gene. The V gene is TRBV5-4, the J gene TRBJ2-7; no firm D call. There are 11 residues in the CDR3. Germline V lookup: CDR1 SGHNT, CDR2 YYREEE (reference sequence). V was clipped by 3 bases and J by 2 bases, with 3 bases between them. The CDR3 loop reads CASSSPYEQYF. The CDR3 DNA, read in part, is TGTGCCAGCAGCTCTCCCTACGAG. Supplemented by reference TRBV5-4 and TRBJ2-7, the full variable domain reads ETGVTQSPTHLIKTRGQQVTLRCSSQSGHNTVSWYQQALGQGPQFIFQYYREEENGRGNFPPRFSGLQFPNYSSELNVNALELDDSALYLCASSSPYEQYFGPGTRLTVT.

Of note for this clone: The read falls 3 residues short of the CDR3 end, and the missing part is taken from the germline J gene. The gene calls are TRBV20-1 and TRBJ1-2; D unclear. CDR1 DFQATT and CDR2 SNEGSKA come from the germline V gene (reference sequence). The CDR3 runs to 14 residues. Trimming pared 1 base from V and 4 bases from J, leaving 13 bases between. The CDR3 DNA, read in part, is TGCAGTGCTAGAGGGTTCCTAAACTTCTATGGC. Translating it yields CSARGFLNFYG. The entire CDR3 reads CSARGFLNFYGYTF.

With respect to this clone: The read halts 3 residues ahead of the CDR3 end, with the missing end drawn from the germline J gene. The chain links TRBV10-3 to TRBJ2-1, with 7 bases matching TRBD1. The CDR3 extends over 15 amino acids. The germline CDR1 and CDR2 sequences are ENHRY and SYGVKD. The J segment lost 8 bases and the V segment lost 7 bases, leaving 14 bases of the junction unmatched. The CDR3 bases that were read are TGTGCCATCACCAGCCGACAGGGTAGCTCTGATGAG. Amino acid sequence: CAITSRQGSSDE. The whole CDR3 region reads CAITSRQGSSDEQFF.

Comment on this clone: The read finishes 3 residues shy of the CDR3 end, and the germline J gene is used to complete it. V gene TRBV2 combines with J gene TRBJ2-7; no clear D gene. Germline CDR1 SNHLY, CDR2 FYNNEI. The V end lost 2 bases, the J end lost 0 bases, and 17 bases lay between the germline ends. This CDR3 is built from 17 residues. CDR3: CASSETLSVSSSYEQYF. CDR3 bases read: TGTGCCAGCAGTGAAACCCTCTCTGTTTCCAGCTCCTACGAG.

Remarks on this clone: The read terminates 3 residues ahead of where the CDR3 ends, so the germline J gene completes it. The chain has TRBV2 and TRBJ2-5; 10 nucleotides line up with TRBD2. The germline gives CDR1 SNHLY, CDR2 FYNNEI. V lost 7 bases and J lost 5; bases outside the gene matches: 4. This CDR3 comprises 13 residues. The CDR3 region is CASTQGLAETQYF. Incomplete CDR3 DNA: TGTGCCAGCACCCAGGGACTAGCGGAGACC.

Concerning this clone itself: The read halts 3 residues ahead of the CDR3 end, with the missing end drawn from the germline J gene. V and J are TRBV6-2 or TRBV6-3 and TRBJ2-3, with TRBD1 identical over 9 bases. The J segment lost 1 base and the V segment lost 7 bases, leaving 6 bases of the junction unmatched. The CDR3 totals 15 residues. CDR1 MNHEY and CDR2 SVGEGT come from the germline V gene. Partial CDR3 DNA: TGTGCCAGCAAACTACAGGGGGCGGGCACAGATACG. Encoded protein: CASKLQGAGTDT. The whole CDR3 reads CASKLQGAGTDTQYF.

About this clone: The CDR3 goes on 3 residues after the read ends, and that part is filled in from the germline J gene. V usage is TRBV13 and J usage is TRBJ1-6; 7 bases are a match to TRBD1. The CDR3 sequence is 19 residues long. J gave up 1 base and V 5 bases, and 14 bases lay outside the gene matches. In germline, CDR1 is PRHDT, CDR2 FYEKMQ (reference sequence). CDR3 DNA, as far as it was read: TGTGCCAGCAGCCACCAGCCCCGACAGGGCAGGTCCTATAATTCACCC. Translating gives CASSHQPRQGRSYNSP. The entire CDR3 protein is CASSHQPRQGRSYNSPLHF.

About this clone itself: The DNA ends 3 residues before the CDR3 does, and the rest of the CDR3 is filled in from the germline J gene. J is TRBJ1-4 and V is TRBV20-1; weak D call: TRBD1 (5 bases). This CDR3 is built from 13 residues. The germline CDR1 and CDR2 sequences are DFQATT and SNEGSKA (reference sequence). Trimming removed 6 bases at V and 4 bases at J, with 12 bases between. The CDR3 region is CSAQGQHNEKLFF. The sequenced part of the CDR3 DNA is TGCAGTGCGCAGGGTCAGCATAATGAAAAA.

Details on this clone: The read ends 3 residues before the CDR3 terminus; that terminus is restored from the germline J gene. The chain links TRBV20-1 to TRBJ2-3; the D gene is possibly TRBD2 (6 bases). Germline CDR1 is DFQATT and CDR2 is SNEGSKA (reference sequence). The CDR3 is 14 residues long. The V and J ends lost 5 bases and 0 bases respectively, with 12 bases between them. The CDR3 sequence: CSALRTISTDTQYF. CDR3 DNA (partial): TGCAGTGCTCTTCGGACTATCAGCACAGATACG.

As regards this clone: The DNA ends 3 residues before the CDR3 does, and the rest of the CDR3 is filled in from the germline J gene. The gene calls are TRBV11-2 and TRBJ1-1, with TRBD1 matching 7 bases. V lost 5 bases to trimming and J lost 4 bases; unmatched junction nucleotides: 10. This CDR3 contains 15 residues. CDR1 SGHAT and CDR2 FQNNGV come from the germline V gene. The CDR3 sequence: CASSARQGRTTEAFF. The CDR3 DNA, read in part, is TGTGCCAGCAGCGCCCGACAGGGTAGGACCACTGAA.

In the case of this clone: The read stops 3 residues short of the end of the CDR3; the missing end is completed from the germline J gene. V and J are TRBV29-1 and TRBJ1-1; D is unclear. Germline V gene data show CDR1 as SQVTM and CDR2 as ANQGSEA. Between the trimmed V and J ends, which lost 8 bases and 4 bases, there was a span of 17 bases. This CDR3 contains 13 residues. The DNA read from the CDR3 is TGCAGCACCAAACAGTCCCGAAGCACTGAA. Its translation is CSTKQSRSTE. The entire CDR3 protein reads CSTKQSRSTEAFF.

About this clone itself: Germline is not matched at one junction end, which may reflect a read error. The CDR3 spells CASGLAGGYNEQFF. The covered CDR3 bases are TGTGCCAGCGGCTTGGCGGGGGGGTACAATGAG. The chain employs TRBV7-2 and TRBJ2-1; 9 nucleotides line up with TRBD2. Read coverage stops 3 residues before the CDR3 terminus; the germline J gene supplies the remainder. The CDR3 spans 14 residues. CDR1 is SGHTA and CDR2 is FQGNSA in the germline V gene.

Regarding this clone: The read terminates 3 residues ahead of where the CDR3 ends, so the germline J gene completes it. The V gene is TRBV7-9, the J gene TRBJ2-4; 8 nucleotides align to TRBD1. The germline gives CDR1 SEHNR, CDR2 FQNEAQ (reference sequence). The CDR3 length is 15 residues. With V trimmed by 5 bases and J by 6 bases, 9 bases remained unmatched. Partial CDR3 DNA: TGTGCCAGCAGCCCGGACAGGGCCCTGGTAAACATT. Residues: CASSPDRALVNI. The full CDR3 protein is CASSPDRALVNIQYF.

Details on this clone: The CDR3 end falls 3 residues outside the read, so it is completed with the germline J gene. The rearrangement links TRBV7-6 to TRBJ2-5; 14 bases fit TRBD2. From germline, CDR1 is SGHVS and CDR2 FNYEAQ. With V trimmed by 1 base and J by 4 bases, 5 bases remained unmatched. The CDR3 extends over 17 amino acids. The CDR3 DNA, read in part, is TGTGCCAGCAGCTTAGGACTAGCGGGGGGGCCGTTAGAGACC. Translated: CASSLGLAGGPLET. The entire CDR3 sequence reads CASSLGLAGGPLETQYF.

Frequency places this clone as medium-sized. The read falls 3 residues short of the CDR3 end, and the missing part is taken from the germline J gene. The chain employs TRBV30 and TRBJ2-1; 8 bases map to TRBD2. The CDR3 sequence is 14 residues long. Germline V CDR1 and CDR2: GTSNPN, SVGIG (reference sequence). V shed 3 bases and J 7 bases; nucleotides not matched to a gene: 8. The part of the CDR3 DNA that was read is TGTGCCTGGAGAGCGGGAGCGGGGTTGAATGAG. Translation: CAWRAGAGLNE. The whole CDR3 region reads CAWRAGAGLNEQFF. The full variable domain, its missing parts supplied by reference TRBV30 and TRBJ2-1, is SQTIHQWPATLVQPVGSPLSLECTVEGTSNPNLYWYRQAAGRGLQLLFYSVGIGQISSEVPQNLSASRPQDRQFILSSKKLLLSDSGFYLCAWRAGAGLNEQFFGPGTRLTVL.

About this clone itself: The observed sequence ends 3 residues before the CDR3 terminus, with the missing tail filled in from the germline J gene. J is TRBJ1-3 and V is TRBV5-1, with TRBD1 matching over 11 bases. Per the germline V gene, CDR1 is SGHRS and CDR2 is YFSETQ. The CDR3 runs 14 residues. J was trimmed by 6 bases and V by 4 bases; bases with no gene match: 3. The CDR3 sequence is CASSRGQGENTIYF. The covered CDR3 bases are TGCGCCAGCAGCAGGGGACAGGGGGAAAACACC. The full variable domain, in which reference TRBV5-1 and TRBJ1-3 provide the parts outside the CDR3, is KAGVTQTPRYLIKTRGQQVTLSCSPISGHRSVSWYQQTPGQGLQFLFEYFSETQRNKGNFPGRFSGRQFSNSRSEMNVSTLELGDSALYLCASSRGQGENTIYFGEGSWLTVV.

On this clone: The CDR3 end lies 3 residues beyond the end of the read and is filled in from the germline J gene. V is TRBV19 and J is TRBJ2-3; D is possibly TRBD1 (5 bases). The CDR3 contains 12 residues. Germline values: CDR1 LNHDA, CDR2 SQIVND (reference sequence). The germline V and J ends were trimmed by 6 bases and 6 bases, with 10 bases remaining between them. The CDR3 region is CASSRVGDTQYF. The CDR3 DNA, read in part, is TGTGCCAGTAGCAGGGTCGGGGATACG.

Comments on this clone: The read finishes 3 residues shy of the CDR3 end, and the germline J gene is used to complete it. The V and J genes are TRBV5-1 and TRBJ2-3; TRBD2 matches at 8 bases. Germline CDR1 is SGHRS and CDR2 is YFSETQ. This CDR3 spans 18 amino acids. With V trimmed by 0 bases and J by 0 bases, 9 bases remained unmatched. The DNA read from the CDR3 is TGCGCCAGCAGCTTGGGTCCTCTAGCGGGCATAAGCACAGATACG. It codes for CASSLGPLAGISTDT. The full CDR3 sequence reads CASSLGPLAGISTDTQYF.

Worth noting for this clone: The read ends 3 residues shy of where the CDR3 ends; the end is completed using the germline J gene. The chain recombines TRBV20-1 with TRBJ1-1; D call uncertain. From germline, CDR1 is DFQATT and CDR2 SNEGSKA (reference sequence). This CDR3 contains 13 residues. V was trimmed by 4 bases and J by 3 bases, leaving 12 bases between them. This CDR3 is CSANVVRDTEAFF. CDR3 DNA (partial): TGCAGTGCTAACGTCGTCCGGGACACTGAA.

With regard to this clone: The read ends 3 residues early relative to the CDR3; the germline J gene fills the gap. The chain joins TRBV29-1 to TRBJ2-1, with 8 bases matching TRBD2. The germline CDR1 and CDR2 sequences are SQVTM and ANQGSEA. Trimming at V came to 8 bases and at J to 2 bases, leaving 8 bases not matched to a gene. This CDR3 is built from 14 residues. Partial CDR3 DNA: TGCAGCTTGGGCCGGGGGGGCCCCTACAATGAG. As protein: CSLGRGGPYNE. The whole CDR3 sequence is CSLGRGGPYNEQFF.

A note on this clone: The read ends 3 residues early relative to the CDR3; the germline J gene fills the gap. The genes are TRBV19 and TRBJ1-2; D is possibly TRBD1 (5 bases). Germline lookup yields CDR1 LNHDA and CDR2 SQIVND (reference sequence). This CDR3 contains 13 residues. Incomplete CDR3 DNA: TGTGCCAGTAGTATCTCCAGGGAGGGAGAC. Amino acid sequence: CASSISREGD. The whole CDR3 is CASSISREGDYTF.

Regarding this clone: Coverage ceases 3 residues before the CDR3 finishes, and the germline J gene fills in the end. The gene calls are TRBV30 and TRBJ1-2, with D possibly being TRBD1 (6 bases). The CDR3 is 14 residues long. CDR1 is GTSNPN and CDR2 is SVGIG in the germline V gene (reference sequence). This CDR3 is CAWSVGGGSYDYTF. Incomplete CDR3 DNA: TGTGCCTGGAGTGTAGGCGGGGGCTCCTACGAC.

With respect to this clone: The read finishes 3 residues shy of the CDR3 end, and the germline J gene is used to complete it. The chain links TRBV5-1 to TRBJ1-1; 8 bases are a match to TRBD1. In germline, CDR1 is SGHRS, CDR2 YFSETQ. CDR3 length equals 15 residues. The sequenced part of the CDR3 DNA is TGCGCCAGCAGCAGATTACAGGGGGATAGTAGTGTA. This translates into CASSRLQGDSSV. The whole CDR3 region reads CASSRLQGDSSVAFF.

This clone is called medium-sized based on its frequency. The CDR3 end falls 3 residues outside the read, so it is completed with the germline J gene. The chain combines TRBV4-2 with TRBJ2-3, with TRBD2 identical over 14 bases. Germline V gives CDR1 LGHNA, CDR2 YNFKEQ. The length of the CDR3 is 20 residues. Trimming took 4 bases from V and 5 from J; bases not matched to a gene: 17. The CDR3 loop reads CASSPRGTSGSFARGDTQYF. The CDR3 bases that were read are TGTGCCAGCAGCCCAAGGGGGACTAGCGGGAGTTTTGCCCGAGGAGATACG.

In the case of this clone: The CDR3 end is not reached by the read, which stops 3 residues before it; the germline J gene fills it in. This chain uses TRBV19 with TRBJ2-1, with 9 nucleotides matching TRBD1. CDR1 and CDR2 from the germline V gene are LNHDA and SQIVND (reference sequence). The CDR3 extends over 14 amino acids. V lost 5 bases, J lost 8 bases, and 7 bases stayed unmatched. The CDR3 loop reads CASSSWTGDDEQFF. The part of the CDR3 DNA that was read is TGTGCCAGTAGTTCATGGACAGGGGACGATGAG.

As for this clone: Sequencing ends 3 residues short of the CDR3 end; the germline J gene provides the rest. The chain employs TRBV7-6 and TRBJ2-1; weak D call: TRBD2 (6 bases). The CDR3 totals 17 residues. CDR1 is SGHVS and CDR2 is FNYEAQ in the germline V gene. V lost 1 base, J lost 1 base, and 14 bases lay in between. The sequenced CDR3 bases are TGTGCCAGCAGCTTAGTCACGCGGGGAATATCCTACAATGAG. Residues: CASSLVTRGISYNE. The full CDR3 protein reads CASSLVTRGISYNEQFF.